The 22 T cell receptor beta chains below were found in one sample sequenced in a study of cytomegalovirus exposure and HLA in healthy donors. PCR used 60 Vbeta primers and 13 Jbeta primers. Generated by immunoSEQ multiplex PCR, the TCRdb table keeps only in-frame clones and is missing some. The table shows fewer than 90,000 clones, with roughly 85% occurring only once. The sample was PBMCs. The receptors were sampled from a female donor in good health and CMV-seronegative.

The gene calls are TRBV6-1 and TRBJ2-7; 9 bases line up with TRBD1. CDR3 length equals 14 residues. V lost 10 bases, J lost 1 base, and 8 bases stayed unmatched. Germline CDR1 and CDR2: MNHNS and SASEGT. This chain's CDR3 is CATKPGQGSYEQYF. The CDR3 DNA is TGTGCCACCAAACCGGGACAGGGATCCTACGAGCAGTACTTC.

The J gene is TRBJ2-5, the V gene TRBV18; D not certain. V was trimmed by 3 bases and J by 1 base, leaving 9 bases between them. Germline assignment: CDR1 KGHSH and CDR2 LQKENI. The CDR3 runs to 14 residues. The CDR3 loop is CASSPPGPQETQYF. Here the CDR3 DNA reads TGTGCCAGCTCACCCCCCGGTCCCCAAGAGACCCAGTACTTC.

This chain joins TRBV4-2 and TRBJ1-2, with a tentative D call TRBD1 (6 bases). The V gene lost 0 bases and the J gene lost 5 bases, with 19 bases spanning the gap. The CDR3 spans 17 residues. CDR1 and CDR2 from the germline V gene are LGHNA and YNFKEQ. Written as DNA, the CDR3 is TGTGCCAGCAGCCAAGAATCGGGAACAGGGATAAAGTATGGCTACACCTTC. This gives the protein CASSQESGTGIKYGYTF.

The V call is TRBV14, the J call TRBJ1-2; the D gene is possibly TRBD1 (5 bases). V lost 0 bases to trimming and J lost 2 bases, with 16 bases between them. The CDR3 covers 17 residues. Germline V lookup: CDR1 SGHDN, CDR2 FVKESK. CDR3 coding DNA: TGTGCCAGCAGCCAAGATCCCCACGGATACAGGAACTATGGCTACACCTTC. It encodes CASSQDPHGYRNYGYTF.

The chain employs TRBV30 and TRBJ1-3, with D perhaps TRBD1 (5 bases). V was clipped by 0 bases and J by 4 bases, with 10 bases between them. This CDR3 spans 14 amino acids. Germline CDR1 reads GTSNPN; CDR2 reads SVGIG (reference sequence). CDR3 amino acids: CAWSVAGRGNTIYF. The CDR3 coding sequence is TGTGCCTGGAGTGTGGCAGGGCGGGGAAACACCATATATTTT.

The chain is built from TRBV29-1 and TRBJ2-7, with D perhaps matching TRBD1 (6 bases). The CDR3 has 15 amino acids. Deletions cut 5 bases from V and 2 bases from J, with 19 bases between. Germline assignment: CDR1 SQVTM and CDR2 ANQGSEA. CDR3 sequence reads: CSVQGKGVQAYEQYF. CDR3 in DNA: TGCAGCGTTCAGGGTAAGGGGGTGCAAGCCTACGAGCAGTACTTC.

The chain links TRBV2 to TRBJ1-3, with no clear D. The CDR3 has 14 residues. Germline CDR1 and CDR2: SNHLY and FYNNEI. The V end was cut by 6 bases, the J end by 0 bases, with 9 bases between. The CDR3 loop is CASRELFSGNTIYF. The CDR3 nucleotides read TGTGCCAGCAGGGAGCTGTTCTCTGGAAACACCATATATTTT. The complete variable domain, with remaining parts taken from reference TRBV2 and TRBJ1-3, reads EPEVTQTPSHQVTQMGQEVILRCVPISNHLYFYWYRQILGQKVEFLVSFYNNEISEKSEIFDDQFSVERPDGSNFTLKIRSTKLEDSAMYFCASRELFSGNTIYFGEGSWLTVV.

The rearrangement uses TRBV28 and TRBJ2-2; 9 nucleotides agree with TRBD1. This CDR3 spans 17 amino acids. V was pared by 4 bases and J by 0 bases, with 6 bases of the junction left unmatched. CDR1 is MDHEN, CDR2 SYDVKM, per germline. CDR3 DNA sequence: TGTGCCAGCAGTTCCGGGACAGGGCCTGCGAACACCGGGGAGCTGTTTTTT. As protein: CASSSGTGPANTGELFF.

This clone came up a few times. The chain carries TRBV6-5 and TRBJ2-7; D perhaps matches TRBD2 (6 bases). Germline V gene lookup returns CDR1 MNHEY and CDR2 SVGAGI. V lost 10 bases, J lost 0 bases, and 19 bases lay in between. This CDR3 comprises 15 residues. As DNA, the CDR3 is TGTGCCACCTCCTTCGGGGGTGGCAGCTCCTACGAGCAGTACTTC. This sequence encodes CATSFGGGSSYEQYF.

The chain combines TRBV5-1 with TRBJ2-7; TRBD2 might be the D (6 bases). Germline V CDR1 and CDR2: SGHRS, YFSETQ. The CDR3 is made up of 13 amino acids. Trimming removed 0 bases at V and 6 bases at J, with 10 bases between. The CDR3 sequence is CASSLVPSVEQYF. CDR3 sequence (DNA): TGCGCCAGCAGCTTGGTTCCTAGCGTCGAGCAGTACTTC. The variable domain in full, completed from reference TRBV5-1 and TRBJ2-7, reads KAGVTQTPRYLIKTRGQQVTLSCSPISGHRSVSWYQQTPGQGLQFLFEYFSETQRNKGNFPGRFSGRQFSNSRSEMNVSTLELGDSALYLCASSLVPSVEQYFGPGTRLTVT.

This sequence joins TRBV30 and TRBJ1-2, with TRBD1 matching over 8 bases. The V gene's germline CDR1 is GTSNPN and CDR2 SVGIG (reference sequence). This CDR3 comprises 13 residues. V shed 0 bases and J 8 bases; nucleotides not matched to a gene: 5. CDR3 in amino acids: CAWSVGTGNGYTF. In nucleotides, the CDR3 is TGTGCCTGGAGTGTCGGGACAGGTAACGGCTACACCTTC.

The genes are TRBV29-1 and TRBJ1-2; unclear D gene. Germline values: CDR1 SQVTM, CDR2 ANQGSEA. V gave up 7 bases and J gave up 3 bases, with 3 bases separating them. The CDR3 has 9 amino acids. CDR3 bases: TGCAGCGGAGACTATGGCTACACCTTC. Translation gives CSGDYGYTF.

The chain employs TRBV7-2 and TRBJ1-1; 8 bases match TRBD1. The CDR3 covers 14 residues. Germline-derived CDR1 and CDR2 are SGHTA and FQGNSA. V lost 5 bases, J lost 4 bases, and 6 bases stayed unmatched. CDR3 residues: CASSPYRGTTEAFF. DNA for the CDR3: TGTGCCAGCAGCCCTTACAGGGGGACCACTGAAGCTTTCTTT.

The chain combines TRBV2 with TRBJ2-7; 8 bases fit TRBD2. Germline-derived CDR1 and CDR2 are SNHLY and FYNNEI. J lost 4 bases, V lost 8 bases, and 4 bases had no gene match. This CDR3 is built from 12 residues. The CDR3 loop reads CASAGGQYEQYF. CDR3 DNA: TGTGCCAGCGCGGGGGGACAATACGAGCAGTACTTC.

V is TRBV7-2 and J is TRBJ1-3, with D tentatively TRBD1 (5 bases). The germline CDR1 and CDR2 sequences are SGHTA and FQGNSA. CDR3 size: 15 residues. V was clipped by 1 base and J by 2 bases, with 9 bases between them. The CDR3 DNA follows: TGTGCCAGCAGCTTAGATTGGGGGGCTGGAAACACCATATATTTT. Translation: CASSLDWGAGNTIYF. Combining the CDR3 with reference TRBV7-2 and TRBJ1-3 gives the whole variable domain GAGVSQSPSNKVTEKGKDVELRCDPISGHTALYWYRQSLGQGLEFLIYFQGNSAPDKSGLPSDRFSAERTGGSVSTLTIQRTQQEDSAVYLCASSLDWGAGNTIYFGEGSWLTVV.

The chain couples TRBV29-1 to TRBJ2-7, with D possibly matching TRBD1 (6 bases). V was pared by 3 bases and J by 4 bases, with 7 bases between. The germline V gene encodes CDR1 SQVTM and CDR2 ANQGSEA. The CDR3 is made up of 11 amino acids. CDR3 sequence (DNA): TGCAGCGTTGAGGACAGTTACGAGCAGTACTTC. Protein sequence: CSVEDSYEQYF.

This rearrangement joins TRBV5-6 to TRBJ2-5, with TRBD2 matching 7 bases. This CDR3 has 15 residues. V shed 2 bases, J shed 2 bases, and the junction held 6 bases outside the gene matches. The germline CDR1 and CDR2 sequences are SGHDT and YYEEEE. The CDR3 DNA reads TGTGCCAGCAGCTTTGGCCTAGCGGTACAAGAGACCCAGTACTTC. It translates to CASSFGLAVQETQYF.

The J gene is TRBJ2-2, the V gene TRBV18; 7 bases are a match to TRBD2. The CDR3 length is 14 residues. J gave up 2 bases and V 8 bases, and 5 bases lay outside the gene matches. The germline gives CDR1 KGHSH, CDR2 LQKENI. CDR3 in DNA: TGTGCCAGCCAATGGACTAGTAACACCGGGGAGCTGTTTTTT. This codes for CASQWTSNTGELFF.

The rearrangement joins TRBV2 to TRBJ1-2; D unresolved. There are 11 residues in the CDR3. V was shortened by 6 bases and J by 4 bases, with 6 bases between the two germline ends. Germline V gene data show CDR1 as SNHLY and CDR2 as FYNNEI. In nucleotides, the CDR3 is TGTGCCAGCAGCGAGGTCTATGGCTACACCTTC. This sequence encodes CASSEVYGYTF.

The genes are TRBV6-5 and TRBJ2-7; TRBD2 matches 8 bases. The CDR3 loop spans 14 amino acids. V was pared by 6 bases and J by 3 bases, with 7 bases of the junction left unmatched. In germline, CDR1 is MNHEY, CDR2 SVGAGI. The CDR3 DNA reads TGTGCCAGCAGCGAAGCGGGAGACCTCTACGAGCAGTACTTC. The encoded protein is CASSEAGDLYEQYF.

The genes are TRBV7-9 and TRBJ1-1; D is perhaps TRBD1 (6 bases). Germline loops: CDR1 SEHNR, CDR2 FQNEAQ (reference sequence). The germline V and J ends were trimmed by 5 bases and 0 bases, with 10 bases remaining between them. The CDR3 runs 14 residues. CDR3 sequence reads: CASSIQGVNTEAFF. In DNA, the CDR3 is TGTGCCAGCAGCATACAGGGTGTGAACACTGAAGCTTTCTTT. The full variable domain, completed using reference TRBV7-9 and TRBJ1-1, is DTGVSQNPRHKITKRGQNVTFRCDPISEHNRLYWYRQTLGQGPEFLTYFQNEAQLEKSRLLSDRFSAERPKGSFSTLEIQRTEQGDSAMYLCASSIQGVNTEAFFGQGTRLTVV.

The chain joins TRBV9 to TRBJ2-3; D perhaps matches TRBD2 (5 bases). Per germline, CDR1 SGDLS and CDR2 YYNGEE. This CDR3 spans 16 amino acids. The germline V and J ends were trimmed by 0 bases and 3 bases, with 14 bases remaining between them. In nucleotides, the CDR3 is TGTGCCAGCAGCGTAGTTGGGCCCCCGGGGACAGATACGCAGTATTTT. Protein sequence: CASSVVGPPGTDTQYF.